This T cell receptor (beta chain) was sequenced during a study of vaccination and CD4 T cells after COVID-19. Sequence data for DNA of cultured CD4+ T cells were generated by the Oncomine TCR Beta short-read assay. TCRdb passed the PCR reads through MiXCR, listing each CDR3 protein once. The sample lists some 21,000 distinct CDR3 sequences, about 42% seen once, with around 27% in the top ten. The germline V gene encodes CDR1 DFQATT and CDR2 SNEGSKA (reference sequence). The V and J ends lost 4 bases and 5 bases, in that order; junction bases with no gene match: 10. CDR3 length equals 14 residues. Concerning this clonotype: Its antigen is not known.

As for treatment: approximately 9-day PBMC culture with coronavirus spike peptide pools or control peptides (ViraFEST assay). The TCR comes from a human donor who received a COVID-19 vaccine. V is TRBV20-1 and J is TRBJ2-5; 7 bases map to TRBD1. Sample: CD4+ T cells from blood, cultured in vitro, taken before SARS-CoV-2 vaccination. For the CDR3, the DNA is TGCAGTGCTACGGACCCGACAGGGCCGGAGACCCAGTACTTC. Encoded protein: CSATDPTGPETQYF.